What follows are 12 T cell receptor beta chains derived from one specimen sequenced in a study of T cells in lung cancer brain metastases. Repertoires were generated with immunoSEQ multiplex PCR, while TCRdb's copy carries only in-frame clones and drops some. The data hold more than 4,500 clones, with approximately 85% observed a single time. The sample comprised tumor tissue from the primary lung tumor. The receptor source for this set is a man between 45 and 60 years old with non-small cell lung cancer.

The V gene is TRBV11-3, the J gene TRBJ1-1; D not certain. The length of the CDR3 is 13 residues. The V gene lost 2 bases and the J gene lost 1 base, with 5 bases spanning the gap. In germline, CDR1 is SGHNT, CDR2 YENEEA. This CDR3 reads CASSLSANTEAFF. The CDR3 DNA is TGTGCCAGCAGCTTATCCGCGAACACTGAAGCTTTCTTT.

The chain uses TRBV4-1 and TRBJ1-1; possible D gene TRBD1, 6 bases. The germline V gene encodes CDR1 MGHRA and CDR2 YSYEKL. Trimming shortened V by 3 bases and J by 4 bases, and 15 bases separated the two germline ends. CDR3 length: 15 residues. As DNA, the CDR3 is TGCGCCAGCAGCCATCCTGACAGGTTGAGCACTGAAGCTTTCTTT. This sequence encodes CASSHPDRLSTEAFF.

This sequence joins TRBV7-9 and TRBJ2-3, with D tentatively TRBD1 or TRBD2 (6 bases each). This CDR3 spans 16 amino acids. V was pared by 3 bases and J by 6 bases, with 19 bases between. Germline values: CDR1 SEHNR, CDR2 FQNEAQ (reference sequence). Here the CDR3 DNA reads TGTGCCAGCAGCTTTCTCAGTGGAGGGGGAACGGATACGCAGTATTTT. Its protein is CASSFLSGGGTDTQYF.

This clone appeared once. The J gene is TRBJ1-4, the V gene TRBV4-2, with 8 nucleotides matching TRBD1. There are 18 residues in the CDR3. Germline CDR1 reads LGHNA; CDR2 reads YNFKEQ. V trimming: 5 bases; J trimming: 0 bases; junction bases outside the gene matches: 11. CDR3 DNA: TGTGCCAGCAGCTACGGACAGGGCCTAGTTGCAACTAATGAAAAACTGTTTTTT. It is translated as CASSYGQGLVATNEKLFF.

The table lists this clone with a count of one. The junction does not match germline at one end; this may be a read error. For the CDR3, the DNA is TGTGCCAGCAGTTACCTGGACAGGAGTTATGGCTACATCTTC. Protein: CASSYLDRSYGYIF. The chain links TRBV6-5 to TRBJ1-2, with 7 bases that match TRBD1. The CDR3 covers 14 residues. Germline loops: CDR1 MNHEY, CDR2 SVGAGI.

The chain is built from TRBV7-9 and TRBJ1-2, with 7 nucleotides matching TRBD1. Germline trimming cut 6 bases from V and 4 bases from J; bases unmatched to any gene: 5. The CDR3 runs 13 residues. Germline assignment: CDR1 SEHNR and CDR2 FQNEAQ (reference sequence). CDR3 nucleotides: TGTGCCAGCAGTCCCGGGACAGCCTATGGCTACACCTTC. Its translation: CASSPGTAYGYTF.

J is TRBJ1-2 and V is TRBV5-6, with D perhaps matching TRBD1 (6 bases). In germline, CDR1 is SGHDT, CDR2 YYEEEE. This CDR3 region has 11 residues. The germline V and J ends were trimmed by 4 bases and 8 bases, with 9 bases remaining between them. The CDR3 spells CASSGGGGYTF. CDR3 bases: TGTGCCAGCAGCGGGGGCGGAGGCTACACCTTC. Supplemented by reference TRBV5-6 and TRBJ1-2, the full variable domain reads DAGVTQSPTHLIKTRGQQVTLRCSPKSGHDTVSWYQQALGQGPQFIFQYYEEEERQRGNFPDRFSGHQFPNYSSELNVNALLLGDSALYLCASSGGGGYTFGSGTRLTVV.

This sequence joins TRBV25-1 and TRBJ1-1, with TRBD1 as a possible D gene (6 bases). This CDR3 has 13 residues. Trimming left V 7 bases short and J 11 bases short, with 20 bases between. Germline CDR1 is MGHDK and CDR2 is SYGVNS. CDR3 residues: CASIASGVIRAFF. Here the CDR3 DNA reads TGTGCCAGCATTGCTTCAGGGGTGATAAGGGCTTTCTTT. Drawing the rest from reference TRBV25-1 and TRBJ1-1, the complete variable domain is EADIYQTPRYLVIGTGKKITLECSQTMGHDKMYWYQQDPGMELHLIHYSYGVNSTEKGDLSSESTVSRIRTEHFPLTLESARPSHTSQYLCASIASGVIRAFFGQGTRLTVV.

This clone was found once. The chain links TRBV9 to TRBJ2-2; D is possibly TRBD2 (6 bases). Germline V gives CDR1 SGDLS, CDR2 YYNGEE. Trimming left V 3 bases short and J 1 base short, with 7 bases between. The CDR3 totals 14 residues. CDR3 DNA sequence: TGTGCCAGCAGCGCGGGACTGAACACCGGGGAGCTGTTTTTT. Its protein product is CASSAGLNTGELFF.

The chain couples TRBV19 to TRBJ2-2; possible D gene TRBD1, 6 bases. Germline CDR1 reads LNHDA; CDR2 reads SQIVND (reference sequence). V was trimmed by 9 bases and J by 4 bases, leaving 12 bases between them. This CDR3 has 13 amino acids. This CDR3 is CASRTAITGELFF. The CDR3 DNA is TGTGCCAGCCGGACAGCTATCACCGGGGAGCTGTTTTTT.

This chain uses TRBV11-2 with TRBJ2-2; no firm D call. Trimming shortened V by 1 base and J by 5 bases, and 5 bases separated the two germline ends. The germline CDR1 and CDR2 sequences are SGHAT and FQNNGV. This CDR3 contains 13 residues. As DNA, the CDR3 is TGTGCCAGCAGCTTAGTTCGTACCGGGGAGCTGTTTTTT. Residues: CASSLVRTGELFF. Using reference TRBV11-2 and TRBJ2-2 for the parts outside the CDR3, the full variable domain is EAGVAQSPRYKIIEKRQSVAFWCNPISGHATLYWYQQILGQGPKLLIQFQNNGVVDDSQLPKDRFSAERLKGVDSTLKIQPAKLEDSAVYLCASSLVRTGELFFGEGSRLTVL.

This rearrangement joins TRBV6-1 to TRBJ2-3, with a possible D match to TRBD1 (5 bases). The length of the CDR3 is 14 residues. CDR1 and CDR2 (germline): MNHNS, SASEGT. With 3 bases removed from V and 0 bases from J, the gap between germline ends came to 7 bases. CDR3 DNA sequence: TGTGCCAGCAGTGATAGGGGAAGCACAGATACGCAGTATTTT. As protein: CASSDRGSTDTQYF.